Shown below are 30 T cell receptor beta chains from a single sample sequenced in a study of blood T cells in healthy people across ages. PCR was performed a second time for about 6 to 12 cycles using a sample-barcoded 5' primer and a J-beta primer mix. TCRdb re-called the 5' RACE reads through MiXCR, storing one row per CDR3 protein. The data hold approximately 1.5 million distinct CDR3 sequences, with 30% to 40% observed a single time. Sequencing input: blood. The source of these receptors is a woman aged 30 to 39 in good health.

The rearrangement uses TRBV6-2 or TRBV6-3 and TRBJ2-7; 9 bases line up with TRBD1. The CDR3 has 15 residues. Germline-derived CDR1 and CDR2 are MNHEY and SVGEGT. Unmatched junction bases numbered 12, after V lost 6 bases and J lost 6 bases. As DNA, the CDR3 is TGTGCCAGCAGGAAAGCCGGGACAGGGTGGAGCGAGCAGTACTTC. Translated, it gives CASRKAGTGWSEQYF.

This clonotype was seen only a few times. It may be a read error: a sequence one base away is much more abundant. V usage is TRBV7-6 and J usage is TRBJ2-3, with 8 bases that match TRBD1. The CDR3 has 14 residues. In germline, CDR1 is SGHVS, CDR2 FNYEAQ. V was clipped by 0 bases and J by 9 bases; unmatched bases: 5. The CDR3 region has the DNA TGTGCCAGCAGCTTAGCGACTACAGGGGGAACGCAGTATTTT. It is translated as CASSLATTGGTQYF.

This clonotype was seen more than once but under ten times. The rearrangement joins TRBV3-1 to TRBJ2-7; D is perhaps TRBD2 (5 bases). Near its end, the DNA agrees better with TRBJ2-5, so the J call may be wrong. The germline V gene encodes CDR1 LGHDT and CDR2 YNNKEL (reference sequence). CDR3 size: 14 residues. CDR3 DNA: TGTGCCAGCAGCCAAAATCTCCGGGGAGAGACCCAGTACTTC. Translation gives CASSQNLRGETQYF.

The chain is built from TRBV7-3 and TRBJ2-1, with D perhaps assigned TRBD1 or TRBD2 (6 bases each). This CDR3 is built from 16 residues. The V end was cut by 4 bases, the J end by 5 bases, with 18 bases between. In germline, CDR1 is SGHTA, CDR2 FQGTGA. The CDR3 DNA reads as TGTGCCAGCAGCTCCTCTGGGGGGCCAATAAACAATGAGCAGTTCTTC. Its translation: CASSSSGGPINNEQFF.

This clonotype came up a few times. The chain carries TRBV5-1 and TRBJ1-4, with 7 bases matching TRBD1. V was pared by 4 bases and J by 7 bases, with 13 bases of the junction left unmatched. CDR3 size: 16 residues. Germline V gene lookup returns CDR1 SGHRS and CDR2 YFSETQ. The CDR3 DNA is TGCGCCAGCAGCGCGGGCACAGGGGCGGAACGTGAAAAACTGTTTTTT. Translating it yields CASSAGTGAEREKLFF. The full variable domain, its missing parts supplied by reference TRBV5-1 and TRBJ1-4, is KAGVTQTPRYLIKTRGQQVTLSCSPISGHRSVSWYQQTPGQGLQFLFEYFSETQRNKGNFPGRFSGRQFSNSRSEMNVSTLELGDSALYLCASSAGTGAEREKLFFGSGTQLSVL.

This clonotype was counted a few times. This chain uses TRBV12-3 or TRBV12-4 with TRBJ1-6; a weak D match, TRBD1 (6 bases). Trimming stripped 4 bases from V and 10 bases from J, with 17 bases between. This CDR3 is built from 15 residues. CDR3 in DNA: TGTGCCAGCAGTTCCACGAGGGGGGTAGGATCACCCCTCCACTTT. Amino acids: CASSSTRGVGSPLHF.

This clonotype has ten or more counts. The J gene is TRBJ2-7, the V gene TRBV29-1; D possibly corresponds to TRBD2 (5 bases). The CDR3 has 11 residues. Germline CDR1 is SQVTM and CDR2 is ANQGSEA. Deletions cut 3 bases from V and 6 bases from J, with 9 bases between. CDR3 in DNA: TGCAGCGTTGAGAGAGGGTCCGAGCAGTACTTC. Residues: CSVERGSEQYF.

This clonotype was counted between two and nine times. This chain links TRBV20-1 with TRBJ2-3; D perhaps matches TRBD2 (6 bases). The CDR3 runs 11 residues. Trimming took 2 bases from V and 8 from J, leaving 8 bases between them. Germline-derived CDR1 and CDR2 are DFQATT and SNEGSKA (reference sequence). The CDR3 nucleotides are TGCAGTGCTAGATTGCGGGGTACGCAGTATTTT. It translates to CSARLRGTQYF.

The V gene is TRBV20-1, the J gene TRBJ2-1, with 8 nucleotides matching TRBD2. V lost 2 bases to trimming and J lost 0 bases; unmatched junction nucleotides: 6. This CDR3 has 16 amino acids. Germline assignment: CDR1 DFQATT and CDR2 SNEGSKA (reference sequence). CDR3 amino acids: CSARTQRESSYNEQFF. CDR3 sequence (DNA): TGCAGTGCTAGAACTCAGCGGGAGAGCTCCTACAATGAGCAGTTCTTC.

The gene calls are TRBV27 and TRBJ1-1; D remains unclear. Germline assignment: CDR1 MNHEY and CDR2 SMNVEV (reference sequence). Between the trimmed V and J ends, which lost 5 bases and 5 bases, there was a span of 12 bases. The CDR3 has 13 residues. The CDR3 sequence is CASSLYDRTEAFF. CDR3 bases: TGTGCCAGCAGTCTCTACGATCGGACTGAAGCTTTCTTT.

A few counts support this clonotype. The V gene is TRBV4-1, the J gene TRBJ2-7; D is perhaps TRBD2 (6 bases). Germline V gene data show CDR1 as MGHRA and CDR2 as YSYEKL. V was clipped by 0 bases and J by 2 bases, with 11 bases between them. CDR3 length equals 15 residues. CDR3 in DNA: TGCGCCAGCAGCCAAGATCGCGGGGCCGCCTACGAGCAGTACTTC. This sequence encodes CASSQDRGAAYEQYF.

The gene calls are TRBV29-1 and TRBJ2-7, with D perhaps TRBD1 (5 bases). The CDR3 length is 13 residues. From germline, CDR1 is SQVTM and CDR2 ANQGSEA. The V gene lost 4 bases and the J gene lost 6 bases, with 16 bases spanning the gap. CDR3 amino acids: CSVVSSSGLEQYF. The CDR3 DNA reads TGCAGCGTTGTATCGTCGTCAGGGCTCGAGCAGTACTTC.

This clonotype occurred once. The chain has TRBV6-4 and TRBJ1-2; 8 nucleotides match TRBD1. Germline CDR1 reads MRHNA; CDR2 reads SNTAGT. The CDR3 loop spans 14 amino acids. With V trimmed by 2 bases and J by 7 bases, 6 bases remained unmatched. CDR3 protein: CASSDGRGLGGYTF. CDR3 nucleotide sequence: TGTGCCAGCAGTGACGGCAGGGGGCTCGGTGGCTACACCTTC.

This clonotype came up a few times. J is TRBJ2-3 and V is TRBV5-1; 7 bases are shared with TRBD2. CDR1 is SGHRS, CDR2 YFSETQ, per germline. The V gene end was trimmed by 4 bases and the J gene end by 0 bases; junction bases not matched to a gene: 8. This CDR3 contains 16 residues. The CDR3 is CASSRGGPRSTDTQYF. Here the CDR3 DNA reads TGCGCCAGCAGCCGCGGGGGTCCCAGGAGCACAGATACGCAGTATTTT.

The rearrangement joins TRBV6-5 to TRBJ2-1; D may match TRBD1 or TRBD2 (5 bases each). This CDR3 contains 15 residues. The germline V gene encodes CDR1 MNHEY and CDR2 SVGAGI. The V end lost 6 bases, the J end lost 6 bases, and 18 bases lay between the germline ends. For the CDR3, the DNA is TGTGCCAGCAGGGCCGGGGACCTTGAGAGCAATGAGCAGTTCTTC. Residues: CASRAGDLESNEQFF.

This chain joins TRBV4-2 and TRBJ2-3; D may be TRBD2 (5 bases). The V gene lost 0 bases and the J gene lost 0 bases, with 10 bases spanning the gap. CDR1 is LGHNA and CDR2 is YNFKEQ in the germline V gene. There are 16 residues in the CDR3. CDR3 sequence: CASSQDPSRSTDTQYF. The DNA for the CDR3 is TGTGCCAGCAGCCAAGACCCTAGCAGGAGCACAGATACGCAGTATTTT.

V and J are TRBV9 and TRBJ2-1, with TRBD2 matching 13 bases. The CDR3 contains 15 residues. With V trimmed by 4 bases and J by 8 bases, 6 bases remained unmatched. Germline V gene data show CDR1 as SGDLS and CDR2 as YYNGEE. The CDR3, as DNA: TGTGCCAGCAGCATAGGGACTAGCGGGGTCCATGAGCAGTTCTTC. Its translation is CASSIGTSGVHEQFF.

The gene calls are TRBV20-1 and TRBJ2-7; D not resolved. CDR1 is DFQATT, CDR2 SNEGSKA, per germline (reference sequence). V lost 3 bases and J lost 3, with 18 bases in between. There are 15 residues in the CDR3. The CDR3 DNA follows: TGCAGTGCTAGGTCCCAGGATACAGCAGGCTACGAGCAGTACTTC. Translated: CSARSQDTAGYEQYF.

The V gene is TRBV12-5, the J gene TRBJ1-1, with D possibly matching TRBD1 (5 bases). This CDR3 has 14 amino acids. V gave up 0 bases and J gave up 5 bases, with 10 bases separating them. The V gene's germline CDR1 is LGHNT and CDR2 FRNRAP. The DNA for the CDR3 is TGTGCTAGTGGTTTGGTACGTGAGGGGACTGAAGCTTTCTTT. It codes for CASGLVREGTEAFF.

The V call is TRBV20-1, the J call TRBJ2-4; D perhaps matches TRBD1 (5 bases). Trimming took off 1 base at V and 0 bases at J, with 13 bases between the two ends. The CDR3 is 16 residues long. The germline gives CDR1 DFQATT, CDR2 SNEGSKA (reference sequence). The CDR3 nucleotides read TGCAGTGCTAGAGGGCAGGGTCCAACAGCCAAAAACATTCAGTACTTC. This translates into CSARGQGPTAKNIQYF.

J is TRBJ2-2 and V is TRBV30; possibly TRBD1 or TRBD2 for D (6 bases each). CDR3 length: 16 amino acids. V was pared by 8 bases and J by 1 base, with 20 bases between. Germline assignment: CDR1 GTSNPN and CDR2 SVGIG (reference sequence). CDR3 residues: CAGGGAGAVNTGELFF. CDR3 DNA sequence: TGTGCCGGCGGCGGGGCAGGGGCAGTGAACACCGGGGAGCTGTTTTTT. The full variable domain, rest sourced from reference TRBV30 and TRBJ2-2, is SQTIHQWPATLVQPVGSPLSLECTVEGTSNPNLYWYRQAAGRGLQLLFYSVGIGQISSEVPQNLSASRPQDRQFILSSKKLLLSDSGFYLCAGGGAGAVNTGELFFGEGSRLTVL.

The sample holds a few counts of this clonotype. This chain joins TRBV4-2 and TRBJ2-3; D may be TRBD2 (5 bases). CDR1 and CDR2 from the germline V gene are LGHNA and YNFKEQ. This CDR3 is 16 amino acids long. Trimming left V 4 bases short and J 2 bases short, with 16 bases between. The DNA for the CDR3 is TGTGCCAGCAGCCCTCGGAACCTAGCAAACACAGATACGCAGTATTTT. Translation: CASSPRNLANTDTQYF.

This clonotype turned up a few times. J is TRBJ2-7 and V is TRBV9; TRBD1 matches at 10 bases. Germline V lookup: CDR1 SGDLS, CDR2 YYNGEE. The ends lost 3 bases at V and 5 bases at J; junction bases unmatched: 5. The length of the CDR3 is 14 residues. The CDR3 spells CASSDGQGVHEQYF. Here the CDR3 DNA reads TGTGCCAGCAGCGATGGACAGGGGGTCCACGAGCAGTACTTC.

This clonotype has more than one count but fewer than ten. V is TRBV5-1 and J is TRBJ2-3; D possibly corresponds to TRBD1 (6 bases). V was clipped by 2 bases and J by 6 bases, with 16 bases between them. This CDR3 is 15 amino acids long. Germline values: CDR1 SGHRS, CDR2 YFSETQ. CDR3 residues: CASSFRGITGDTQYF. The CDR3 DNA is TGCGCCAGCAGCTTTAGGGGCATTACAGGGGATACGCAGTATTTT. Supplemented by reference TRBV5-1 and TRBJ2-3, the full variable domain reads KAGVTQTPRYLIKTRGQQVTLSCSPISGHRSVSWYQQTPGQGLQFLFEYFSETQRNKGNFPGRFSGRQFSNSRSEMNVSTLELGDSALYLCASSFRGITGDTQYFGPGTRLTVL.

This clonotype was seen only once. This may stem from a read error, because a much larger clone lies one nucleotide away. The chain links TRBV29-1 to TRBJ2-3, with 9 bases fitting TRBD2. This CDR3 comprises 14 residues. Germline V lookup: CDR1 SQVTM, CDR2 ANQGSEA. The CDR3 DNA sequence: TGCAACGTTTTCGGAGCGGGGGGAACAGATACGCAGTATTTT. Protein: CNVFGAGGTDTQYF.

This chain joins TRBV4-1 and TRBJ2-4, with unresolved D. Between the trimmed V and J ends, which lost 1 base and 4 bases, there was a span of 11 bases. This CDR3 contains 15 residues. Germline V lookup: CDR1 MGHRA, CDR2 YSYEKL. The CDR3 reads CASSQVPRSKNIQYF. For the CDR3, the DNA is TGCGCCAGCAGCCAAGTGCCCAGGAGTAAAAACATTCAGTACTTC.

With regard to this clonotype: This may arise from a read error, as a much more abundant clone is one base away. J is TRBJ2-7 and V is TRBV12-3 or TRBV12-4, with 15 positions matching TRBD2. The CDR3 loop spans 16 amino acids. The V segment lost 6 bases and the J segment 7 bases; nucleotides outside the gene matches: 10. Written as DNA, the CDR3 is TGTGCCAGCAGACGGACTAGCGGGGGGGCCTACAATGAGCAGTACTTC. Translating gives CASRRTSGGAYNEQYF.

This CDR3 is CASSHWGGADTQYF. CDR3 coding DNA: TGTGCCAGCAGCCACTGGGGGGGGGCAGATACGCAGTATTTT. The chain joins TRBV11-2 to TRBJ2-3, with TRBD2 matching over 7 bases. J lost 4 bases, V lost 5 bases, and 6 bases had no gene match. The germline CDR1 and CDR2 sequences are SGHAT and FQNNGV. The CDR3 totals 14 residues.

The V call is TRBV24-1, the J call TRBJ2-1; TRBD1 or TRBD2 may be the D gene (5 bases each). V shed 3 bases and J shed 4 bases, with 9 bases lying between them. This CDR3 region has 14 residues. Looked up from germline, CDR1 is KGHDR and CDR2 is SFDVKD. CDR3 in DNA: TGTGCCACCAGTGATCGGGACGGATACAATGAGCAGTTCTTC. Translation: CATSDRDGYNEQFF.

The chain employs TRBV20-1 and TRBJ1-2; 7 bases fit TRBD1. From germline, CDR1 is DFQATT and CDR2 SNEGSKA (reference sequence). The V and J ends lost 6 bases and 8 bases, in that order; junction bases with no gene match: 12. The CDR3 length is 13 residues. The DNA of the CDR3 is TGCAGTGCCCGACACGAAGACAGGGACGGCTACACCTTC. Protein product: CSARHEDRDGYTF.